These 21 T cell receptor beta chains were sequenced from one sample in a study of patients and donors after allogeneic stem cell transplantation. One entry per CDR3 protein, called by TCRdb with MiXCR from the RT-PCR reads. The sample lists 70,000 to 95,000 distinct CDR3 sequences; approximately 5.2% were seen once. Sequenced: blood, either unsorted or a sorted T cell fraction (not recorded which). These receptors were collected from a human donor who was either an allogeneic HSCT recipient or a stem cell or donor lymphocyte infusion donor (not recorded which). It is not recorded whose cells these are; they may come from a transplant donor.

This clonotype has just a few counts. The chain uses TRBV6-1 and TRBJ2-1; 15 bases fit TRBD2. Germline CDR1 is MNHNS and CDR2 is SASEGT. The CDR3 runs to 16 residues. V lost 5 bases to trimming and J lost 8 bases; unmatched junction nucleotides: 7. The CDR3 sequence: CASSPRTSGGVDEQFF. The CDR3 coding sequence is TGTGCCAGCAGTCCACGGACTAGCGGGGGGGTGGATGAGCAGTTCTTC.

This clonotype was counted at least ten times. The chain links TRBV27 to TRBJ1-5, with D maybe TRBD1 (6 bases). From germline, CDR1 is MNHEY and CDR2 SMNVEV (reference sequence). CDR3 length equals 15 residues. V was pared by 6 bases and J by 7 bases, with 19 bases between. CDR3: CASRGKGGAWQPQHF. In DNA, the CDR3 is TGTGCCAGCAGAGGCAAGGGGGGGGCTTGGCAGCCCCAGCATTTT.

This clonotype was counted ten times or more. The J gene is TRBJ1-3, the V gene TRBV12-3 or TRBV12-4, with D possibly matching TRBD1 (5 bases). V was clipped by 8 bases and J by 3 bases, with 11 bases between them. This CDR3 has 13 residues. CDR3 in DNA: TGTGCCAGCGGGGCGTTAGGTGGAAACACCATATATTTT. Protein: CASGALGGNTIYF.

V and J are TRBV11-2 and TRBJ1-2; D perhaps matches TRBD1 (6 bases). V was trimmed by 1 base and J by 4 bases, leaving 10 bases between them. The germline V gene encodes CDR1 SGHAT and CDR2 FQNNGV. This CDR3 comprises 14 residues. The CDR3 is CASSLGQVSYGYTF. CDR3 coding DNA: TGTGCCAGCAGCTTAGGACAGGTATCCTATGGCTACACCTTC.

This clonotype appeared many times. The chain joins TRBV27 to TRBJ1-4; TRBD1 might be the D (5 bases). V dropped 5 bases and J dropped 7 bases, with 11 bases sitting between them. CDR3 length: 13 amino acids. Germline CDR1 and CDR2: MNHEY and SMNVEV (reference sequence). CDR3 loop: CASSRQGGEKLFF. The CDR3 DNA follows: TGTGCCAGCAGTCGCCAGGGTGGTGAAAAACTGTTTTTT.

This clonotype came up many times. This sequence joins TRBV21-1 and TRBJ2-7; no DNA check was done on the table's D call, TRBD1. TRBV21-1 is a listed pseudogene. The CDR3 sequence is 15 residues long. The CDR3 nucleotides read TGTGCCAGCAGCTCTAGCCGGGACAGGGCCCACGAGCAGTACTTC. As protein: CASSSSRDRAHEQYF.

This clonotype was detected only a few times. CDR3 loop: CASTPLGGNTEAFF. For the CDR3, the DNA is TGTGCCAGCACTCCCTTGGGGGGGAACACTGAAGCTTTCTTT. The chain joins TRBV12-3 or TRBV12-4 to TRBJ1-1; perhaps TRBD1 as D (5 bases). The CDR3 consists of 14 residues. Between the trimmed V and J ends, which lost 7 bases and 1 base, there was a span of 13 bases.

The chain combines TRBV5-1 with TRBJ1-1; 7 bases align to TRBD1. V lost 4 bases and J lost 9; bases outside the gene matches: 12. The germline gives CDR1 SGHRS, CDR2 YFSETQ. CDR3 size: 14 residues. CDR3: CASSPPDRDGQAFF. The CDR3 nucleotides read TGCGCCAGCAGCCCGCCCGACAGGGACGGGCAAGCTTTCTTT.

The table lists this clonotype with many counts. V and J are TRBV5-1 and TRBJ1-4; perhaps TRBD1 as D (6 bases). The CDR3 covers 14 residues. CDR1 SGHRS and CDR2 YFSETQ come from the germline V gene. V was pared by 0 bases and J by 5 bases, with 8 bases between. CDR3 sequence reads: CASSLGRGNEKLFF. The CDR3 DNA reads as TGCGCCAGCAGCTTGGGCAGGGGAAATGAAAAACTGTTTTTT. The full variable domain, its missing parts supplied by reference TRBV5-1 and TRBJ1-4, is KAGVTQTPRYLIKTRGQQVTLSCSPISGHRSVSWYQQTPGQGLQFLFEYFSETQRNKGNFPGRFSGRQFSNSRSEMNVSTLELGDSALYLCASSLGRGNEKLFFGSGTQLSVL.

This clonotype was recorded at least ten times. J is TRBJ2-2 and V is TRBV10-3; TRBD1 or TRBD2 may be the D gene (5 bases each). Trimming pared 10 bases from V and 4 bases from J, leaving 13 bases between. The CDR3 covers 13 residues. CDR1 ENHRY and CDR2 SYGVKD come from the germline V gene. CDR3 sequence: CATDPGRTGELFF. The CDR3 DNA reads as TGTGCCACCGACCCGGGACGCACCGGGGAGCTGTTTTTT.

Ten or more counts support this clonotype. The chain links TRBV18 to TRBJ2-2; 7 bases are a match to TRBD1. After removal of 8 bases from V and 0 bases from J, the junction contained 6 bases not matched to a gene. Looked up from germline, CDR1 is KGHSH and CDR2 is LQKENI. CDR3 length equals 15 residues. The CDR3 loop is CASAYRGANTGELFF. CDR3 in DNA: TGTGCCAGCGCATACAGGGGAGCGAACACCGGGGAGCTGTTTTTT.

This clonotype was seen many times. CDR3 loop: CASTRDISNQPQHF. CDR3 bases: TGTGCCAGCACTAGAGACATTAGCAATCAGCCCCAGCATTTT. V usage is TRBV7-9 and J usage is TRBJ1-5, with D unresolved. Germline loops: CDR1 SEHNR, CDR2 FQNEAQ (reference sequence). Trimming cost V 7 bases and J 0 bases, with 10 bases left between them. The CDR3 length is 14 residues. The entire variable domain, with the rest obtained from reference TRBV7-9 and TRBJ1-5, is as follows: DTGVSQNPRHKITKRGQNVTFRCDPISEHNRLYWYRQTLGQGPEFLTYFQNEAQLEKSRLLSDRFSAERPKGSFSTLEIQRTEQGDSAMYLCASTRDISNQPQHFGDGTRLSIL.

This clonotype was seen repeatedly, ten times or more. The chain recombines TRBV12-3 or TRBV12-4 with TRBJ2-3; D is tentatively TRBD1 or TRBD2 (6 bases each). V dropped 3 bases and J dropped 3 bases, with 16 bases sitting between them. CDR3 length: 16 residues. CDR3: CASSLDKGGRTDTQYF. In nucleotides, the CDR3 is TGTGCCAGCAGTTTGGATAAAGGGGGGAGAACAGATACGCAGTATTTT.

The DNA for the CDR3 is TGCAGTTACCGGGGGGGCTACAATGAGCAGTTCTTC. Protein sequence: CSYRGGYNEQFF. This sequence joins TRBV20-1 and TRBJ2-1; 8 positions agree with TRBD2. V gave up 8 bases and J gave up 3 bases; unmatched junction bases: 3. Germline assignment: CDR1 DFQATT and CDR2 SNEGSKA (reference sequence). The CDR3 consists of 12 residues.

A few counts support this clonotype. The chain is built from TRBV19 and TRBJ2-1; D may be TRBD2 (5 bases). The V end was cut by 3 bases, the J end by 8 bases, with 14 bases between. Germline CDR1 LNHDA, CDR2 SQIVND (reference sequence). CDR3 length equals 14 residues. CDR3 residues: CASSIRALAHEQFF. The CDR3 DNA is TGTGCCAGTAGTATTAGGGCCCTAGCCCATGAGCAGTTCTTC.

The table lists this clonotype with a few counts. J is TRBJ1-2 and V is TRBV6-6, with D uncertain. Between the trimmed V and J ends, which lost 6 bases and 4 bases, there was a span of 9 bases. This CDR3 region has 12 residues. CDR1 and CDR2 from the germline V gene are MNHNY and SVGAGI (reference sequence). The CDR3 region has the DNA TGTGCCAGCAGCTCCCTCACCTATGGCTACACCTTC. This sequence encodes CASSSLTYGYTF.

This clonotype appeared many times. This chain links TRBV28 with TRBJ1-2; TRBD1 aligns across 8 bases. This CDR3 has 12 residues. The V segment lost 6 bases and the J segment 4 bases; nucleotides outside the gene matches: 1. Germline CDR1 is MDHEN and CDR2 is SYDVKM. CDR3 residues: CASRGQAYGYTF. For the CDR3, the DNA is TGTGCCAGCAGGGGACAGGCCTATGGCTACACCTTC.

This clonotype has ten or more counts. The chain recombines TRBV5-6 with TRBJ1-4, with unresolved D. Trimming removed 0 bases from V and 5 bases from J, with 8 bases in between. The CDR3 length is 14 residues. Germline assignment: CDR1 SGHDT and CDR2 YYEEEE. The CDR3 DNA reads as TGTGCCAGCAGCTTGGCTCCCGGGAATGAAAAACTGTTTTTT. Translating it yields CASSLAPGNEKLFF.

This clonotype was seen repeatedly, ten times or more. The chain combines TRBV29-1 with TRBJ2-5; D is uncertain. V was pared by 6 bases and J by 5 bases, with 10 bases between. The CDR3 has 11 amino acids. Germline V gene sequence: CDR1 SQVTM, CDR2 ANQGSEA. CDR3 in DNA: TGCAGCGTCTCCTTATCTGAGACCCAGTACTTC. This translates into CSVSLSETQYF.

This clonotype was recorded many times. This chain uses TRBV11-1 with TRBJ2-7; D not resolved. V lost 5 bases, J lost 6 bases, and 17 bases lay in between. In germline, CDR1 is SGHAT, CDR2 FQDESV (reference sequence). CDR3 length equals 14 residues. Here the CDR3 reads CASSPITPGLEQYF. The CDR3 DNA reads TGTGCCAGCAGCCCCATTACACCAGGTCTCGAGCAGTACTTC.

This clonotype occurred many times. The V call is TRBV27, the J call TRBJ1-2; TRBD1 matches at 10 bases. Germline-derived CDR1 and CDR2 are MNHEY and SMNVEV (reference sequence). V was clipped by 3 bases and J by 8 bases; unmatched bases: 12. The CDR3 is 16 amino acids. The CDR3 DNA reads TGTGCCAGCAGTTTCCGGGACAGGGGCGCCGCTGGGGGCTACACCTTC. Its translation is CASSFRDRGAAGGYTF.